The clone carrying this TCR beta chain was seen many times. Its antigen is unidentified. V lost 0 bases and J 0 bases, leaving 9 bases between the germline ends. The germline gives CDR1 SGHRS, CDR2 YFSETQ. The CDR3 totals 16 residues. The sample comes from a study of beta chain features in type 1 diabetes. Study-wide results and caveats: Among patients with Type 1 diabetes, TCRB CDR3s were moderately but significantly shorter in every one of the four CD4+ subsets.

Reverse transcription of all isolated RNA meant that expressed TCRB transcripts were sequenced. Measured with immunoSEQ multiplex PCR; TCRdb has only the in-frame clones, and not every one. This table has around 120,000 clones, around a sixth appearing once. The receptor was derived from a man aged 18 to 29 with type 1 diabetes. V usage is TRBV5-1 and J usage is TRBJ2-2; no clear D gene. What was sequenced was central memory CD4+ T cells from blood. The CDR3: CASSLVGGSNTGELFF. The CDR3 nucleotides are TGCGCCAGCAGCTTGGTGGGCGGATCGAACACCGGGGAGCTGTTTTTT.